The 13 T cell receptor beta chains in this list originate from one sample, sequenced in a study of control samples from healthy donors and cancer patients. The table came from immunoSEQ multiplex PCR; TCRdb's copy has only in-frame clones and leaves some out. In the table there are some 140,000 clones, more than 90% of which are singletons. Sample: blood. The origin of the receptors is a man aged 25-40 years in good health.

The chain uses TRBV3-1 (or the pseudogene TRBV3-2) and TRBJ1-3, with D tentatively TRBD1 (5 bases). Germline CDR1 reads LGHDT; CDR2 reads YNNKEL (reference sequence). The CDR3 contains 16 residues. V lost 5 bases and J 0 bases, leaving 14 bases between the germline ends. The CDR3, as DNA: TGTGCCAGCAGCTCCAAAACAGGCGGCTCTGGAAACACCATATATTTT. Translated: CASSSKTGGSGNTIYF.

This rearrangement joins TRBV30 to TRBJ1-1; tentatively, D is TRBD1 (5 bases). The CDR3 consists of 13 residues. CDR1 and CDR2 (germline): GTSNPN, SVGIG (reference sequence). V lost 2 bases and J 5 bases, leaving 12 bases between the germline ends. The CDR3 protein is CAWSHRRGTEAFF. CDR3 nucleotides: TGTGCCTGGAGTCACCGGCGGGGGACTGAAGCTTTCTTT. Full variable domain (missing parts from reference TRBV30 and TRBJ1-1): SQTIHQWPATLVQPVGSPLSLECTVEGTSNPNLYWYRQAAGRGLQLLFYSVGIGQISSEVPQNLSASRPQDRQFILSSKKLLLSDSGFYLCAWSHRRGTEAFFGQGTRLTVV.

This clone appeared once. CDR3 DNA sequence: TGTGCCAGCAGCAACACTAACACCGGGGAGCTGTTTTTT. This sequence encodes CASSNTNTGELFF. The chain recombines TRBV28 with TRBJ2-2; D call uncertain. The CDR3 has 13 amino acids. V lost 6 bases, J lost 2 bases, and 7 bases lay in between. Germline V gives CDR1 MDHEN, CDR2 SYDVKM.

This clone was seen once. The J gene is TRBJ2-7, the V gene TRBV19; 7 bases are a match to TRBD1. V was pared by 5 bases and J by 6 bases, with 7 bases of the junction left unmatched. From germline, CDR1 is LNHDA and CDR2 SQIVND (reference sequence). This CDR3 comprises 13 residues. CDR3 sequence: CASSPGTAFEQYF. DNA for the CDR3: TGTGCCAGTAGTCCCGGGACAGCTTTCGAGCAGTACTTC.

This chain uses TRBV3-1 (or the pseudogene TRBV3-2) with TRBJ2-5, with D uncertain. Germline V gene lookup returns CDR1 LGHDT and CDR2 YNNKEL (reference sequence). V lost 2 bases to trimming and J lost 5 bases, with 12 bases between them. This CDR3 is built from 14 residues. This CDR3 reads CASSQSQDGETQYF. CDR3 DNA sequence: TGTGCCAGCAGCCAATCCCAGGACGGTGAGACCCAGTACTTC.

This chain joins TRBV18 and TRBJ1-1; possible D gene TRBD1, 6 bases. The V gene lost 3 bases and the J gene lost 1 base, with 12 bases spanning the gap. CDR3 length equals 15 residues. Looked up from germline, CDR1 is KGHSH and CDR2 is LQKENI. The CDR3 bases are TGTGCCAGCTCACCTTGGGGGCCGGCGAACACTGAAGCTTTCTTT. It translates to CASSPWGPANTEAFF.

The V gene is TRBV28, the J gene TRBJ1-5, with 7 bases lining up with TRBD1. The CDR3 consists of 15 residues. V shed 8 bases and J 0 bases; nucleotides not matched to a gene: 7. CDR1 and CDR2 from the germline V gene are MDHEN and SYDVKM. CDR3 loop: CASAGGQYSNQPQHF. The CDR3 bases are TGTGCCAGCGCCGGGGGACAGTATAGCAATCAGCCCCAGCATTTT.

The table lists this clone with a count of one. V and J are TRBV5-6 and TRBJ1-4; D is unclear. The ends were cut back, 4 bases at V and 7 bases at J, with 14 bases in the middle. Germline-derived CDR1 and CDR2 are SGHDT and YYEEEE. The CDR3 is 14 amino acids. CDR3 in amino acids: CASSTGQAGEKLFF. For the CDR3, the DNA is TGTGCCAGCAGCACTGGCCAAGCGGGTGAAAAACTGTTTTTT.

V gene TRBV7-9 combines with J gene TRBJ2-1, with unresolved D. V lost 5 bases to trimming and J lost 7 bases, with 12 bases between them. Looked up from germline, CDR1 is SEHNR and CDR2 is FQNEAQ (reference sequence). There are 13 residues in the CDR3. CDR3 DNA sequence: TGTGCCAGCAGCCCCAATCTCTGGAATGAGCAGTTCTTC. Translated, it gives CASSPNLWNEQFF. Based on the CDR3 plus reference TRBV7-9 and TRBJ2-1, the full variable domain is DTGVSQNPRHKITKRGQNVTFRCDPISEHNRLYWYRQTLGQGPEFLTYFQNEAQLEKSRLLSDRFSAERPKGSFSTLEIQRTEQGDSAMYLCASSPNLWNEQFFGPGTRLTVL.

V and J are TRBV28 and TRBJ1-2; TRBD1 agrees at 8 bases. Per germline, CDR1 MDHEN and CDR2 SYDVKM. With V trimmed by 7 bases and J by 4 bases, 8 bases remained unmatched. The CDR3 totals 14 residues. The CDR3 bases are TGTGCCAGCAACAGACAGGGGATCACCTATGGCTACACCTTC. It specifies CASNRQGITYGYTF.

This chain connects TRBV30 to TRBJ2-7; a weak D match, TRBD2 (6 bases). Germline values: CDR1 GTSNPN, CDR2 SVGIG (reference sequence). The CDR3 spans 15 residues. Trimming took off 0 bases at V and 7 bases at J, with 19 bases between the two ends. In DNA form, the CDR3 reads TGTGCCTGGAGTGTAAGCGCGGGAAGTCTGAGGGAGCAGTACTTC. It yields the protein CAWSVSAGSLREQYF.

This rearrangement joins TRBV3-1 (or the pseudogene TRBV3-2) to TRBJ1-5; the D is unclear. The CDR3 loop spans 13 amino acids. Germline CDR1 LGHDT, CDR2 YNNKEL (reference sequence). With 2 bases removed from V and 5 bases from J, the gap between germline ends came to 7 bases. CDR3 in DNA: TGTGCCAGCAGCCAAACATATTATCAGCCCCAGCATTTT. Translating it yields CASSQTYYQPQHF.

The V and J genes are TRBV6-5 and TRBJ2-7, with 8 bases identical to TRBD2. V gave up 0 bases and J gave up 0 bases; unmatched junction bases: 4. Germline values: CDR1 MNHEY, CDR2 SVGAGI. The CDR3 extends over 16 amino acids. The CDR3 DNA follows: TGTGCCAGCAGTTACTCGTTAGCGGGGTCCTCCTACGAGCAGTACTTC. Residues: CASSYSLAGSSYEQYF.